This T cell receptor beta chain was captured by sequencing in a study of early T cells in non-severe SARS-CoV-2 infection. Study-level information: With bulk RNA from unsorted whole blood as input, sequencing yielded unpaired chains. Overall study findings and caveats: Comparison of clonotypes with VDJdb favored anti-spike CD8 responses while missing private and CD4 specificities.

Separate cDNA molecules each had unique molecular identifiers attached to them. One entry per CDR3 protein, called by TCRdb with MiXCR from the 5' RACE reads. The sample includes about 66,000 distinct CDR3 sequences, roughly 9.1% of them seen just once. Looked up from germline, CDR1 is LGHNA and CDR2 is YSLEER. V was cut by 0 bases and J by 4 bases, with 9 bases left in between. The CDR3 length is 14 residues. This clonotype was counted at least ten times. Its target is not known. The clonotype comes from an adult who was a healthcare worker with PCR-confirmed SARS-CoV-2 infection or an uninfected control (not recorded which). The rearrangement links TRBV4-3 to TRBJ1-2; D gene unclear. Sequenced input: whole blood. DNA of the CDR3: TGCGCCAGCAGCCAAGAGGGTGCCGGCTATGGCTACACCTTC. This gives the protein CASSQEGAGYGYTF.